The 17 T cell receptor beta chains below all came from one sample that was sequenced in a study of T cells in Graves' hyperthyroidism and ophthalmopathy. RNA transcripts were the template for amplifying TCR beta CDR3 regions. Using the HTBI primer set, a first-round RT-PCR was run on the TCR CDR3. TCRdb re-called the multiplex PCR reads through MiXCR, storing one row per CDR3 protein. The sample yields a few hundred thousand distinct CDR3 sequences, less than 25% seen once. The sequenced sample consisted of blood. These TCRs come from a man between 18 and 35 years old with Graves' hyperthyroidism.

This clonotype was detected many times. The chain couples TRBV20-1 to TRBJ2-7, with 11 bases aligning to TRBD2. J lost 1 base, V lost 5 bases, and 4 bases had no gene match. The CDR3 is made up of 14 amino acids. Germline V gene lookup returns CDR1 DFQATT and CDR2 SNEGSKA (reference sequence). DNA for the CDR3: TGCAGTGCTGAGGGACTAGCGGAATCCTACGAGCAGTACTTC. Translated: CSAEGLAESYEQYF.

At least ten counts were recorded for this clonotype. This chain uses TRBV7-8 with TRBJ2-2; D not resolved. The CDR3 sequence is 16 residues long. Germline values: CDR1 SGHVS, CDR2 FQNEAQ. Trimming cost V 5 bases and J 7 bases, with 20 bases left between them. The CDR3 protein is CASSPHPSQLDGELFF. The CDR3 bases are TGTGCCAGCAGCCCTCACCCCTCCCAATTGGACGGGGAGCTGTTTTTT.

This clonotype was seen repeatedly, ten times or more. The chain combines TRBV6-5 with TRBJ2-7; 12 bases line up with TRBD1. This CDR3 has 17 residues. The V gene's germline CDR1 is MNHEY and CDR2 SVGAGI. V dropped 1 base and J dropped 5; count of bases not matched to a gene: 9. The DNA for the CDR3 is TGTGCCAGCAGTTACTTCCCCGGGACAGGGGGCCGGAACGAGCAGTACTTC. This translates into CASSYFPGTGGRNEQYF.

This clonotype was observed at least ten times. The chain recombines TRBV27 with TRBJ2-7; perhaps TRBD2 as D (5 bases). V was shortened by 5 bases and J by 3 bases, with 11 bases between the two germline ends. CDR3 length: 13 amino acids. From germline, CDR1 is MNHEY and CDR2 SMNVEV (reference sequence). The CDR3 spells CASSPTTVYEQYF. The CDR3 nucleotides are TGTGCCAGCAGTCCGACTACCGTCTACGAGCAGTACTTC.

This clonotype appeared many times. The chain carries TRBV11-2 and TRBJ1-1; maybe TRBD1 (5 bases). Trimming shortened V by 0 bases and J by 4 bases, and 15 bases separated the two germline ends. Germline loops: CDR1 SGHAT, CDR2 FQNNGV. The CDR3 has 16 residues. The CDR3 protein is CASSLESTGGSTEAFF. As DNA, the CDR3 is TGTGCCAGCAGCTTAGAATCCACCGGGGGGAGCACTGAAGCTTTCTTT. The variable domain in full, with the rest retrieved from reference TRBV11-2 and TRBJ1-1, is EAGVAQSPRYKIIEKRQSVAFWCNPISGHATLYWYQQILGQGPKLLIQFQNNGVVDDSQLPKDRFSAERLKGVDSTLKIQPAKLEDSAVYLCASSLESTGGSTEAFFGQGTRLTVV.

The gene calls are TRBV15 and TRBJ2-7, with D perhaps given as TRBD1 or TRBD2 (7 bases each). The CDR3 is 14 amino acids. V was trimmed by 0 bases and J by 3 bases, leaving 9 bases between them. Germline-derived CDR1 and CDR2 are LNHNV and YYDKDF (reference sequence). The CDR3 sequence: CATSRDRGGYEQYF. The CDR3 DNA sequence: TGTGCCACCAGCAGAGACAGGGGGGGCTACGAGCAGTACTTC.

V is TRBV4-1 and J is TRBJ1-2, with D hard to call. The V gene's germline CDR1 is MGHRA and CDR2 YSYEKL. V was pared by 0 bases and J by 3 bases, with 11 bases between. The CDR3 sequence is 15 residues long. The CDR3 DNA reads as TGCGCCAGCAGCCAAGAGGCAGAGACGGACTATGGCTACACCTTC. Protein sequence: CASSQEAETDYGYTF.

This clonotype came up many times. The rearrangement uses TRBV9 and TRBJ1-1; D is unclear. The CDR3 covers 16 residues. Germline V lookup: CDR1 SGDLS, CDR2 YYNGEE. V gave up 4 bases and J gave up 0 bases, with 16 bases separating them. This chain's CDR3 is CASSRVGLFMNTEAFF. The DNA for the CDR3 is TGTGCCAGCAGCCGGGTTGGGTTGTTCATGAACACTGAAGCTTTCTTT.

This clonotype occurred many times. The chain uses TRBV25-1 and TRBJ1-1; D gene uncertain. The germline V gene encodes CDR1 MGHDK and CDR2 SYGVNS. V was clipped by 5 bases and J by 6 bases, with 10 bases between them. The CDR3 consists of 12 residues. The CDR3 loop is CASSWNAAEAFF. Here the CDR3 DNA reads TGTGCCAGCAGTTGGAATGCGGCTGAAGCTTTCTTT.

This clonotype was counted at least ten times. The V call is TRBV20-1, the J call TRBJ2-7, with 9 bases matching TRBD1. CDR3 length equals 14 residues. V was clipped by 3 bases and J by 4 bases; unmatched bases: 7. The germline V gene encodes CDR1 DFQATT and CDR2 SNEGSKA (reference sequence). CDR3 loop: CSARGQGMMYEQYF. In DNA, the CDR3 is TGCAGTGCTAGGGGACAGGGTATGATGTACGAGCAGTACTTC.

The J gene is TRBJ1-2, the V gene TRBV5-1; tentatively, D is TRBD1 (5 bases). Trimming pared 6 bases from V and 8 bases from J, leaving 11 bases between. Germline V gene lookup returns CDR1 SGHRS and CDR2 YFSETQ. This CDR3 has 11 amino acids. DNA for the CDR3: TGCGCCAGCACGGGGCCAGAAGGCTACACCTTC. Amino acids: CASTGPEGYTF.

This chain joins TRBV19 and TRBJ2-7; D is unresolved. V lost 0 bases and J lost 7, with 16 bases in between. The germline gives CDR1 LNHDA, CDR2 SQIVND (reference sequence). This CDR3 spans 15 amino acids. CDR3 sequence (DNA): TGTGCCAGTAGTATAGAGGCCACCCTTCTGGGGGAGCAGTACTTC. Encoded protein: CASSIEATLLGEQYF.

At least ten counts were recorded for this clonotype. The CDR3 region has the DNA TGTGCCAGCAGTTTGAGGCGGCTAAACACCGGGGAGCTGTTTTTT. Translation: CASSLRRLNTGELFF. This chain joins TRBV12-3 or TRBV12-4 and TRBJ2-2; D gene unclear. V dropped 3 bases and J dropped 2 bases, with 10 bases sitting between them. There are 15 residues in the CDR3.

This clonotype was recorded at least ten times. The V and J genes are TRBV28 and TRBJ1-5; TRBD1 matches 7 bases. The CDR3 spans 17 residues. Trimming at V came to 6 bases and at J to 4 bases, leaving 15 bases not matched to a gene. Per germline, CDR1 MDHEN and CDR2 SYDVKM. In DNA, the CDR3 is TGTGCCAGCAGCCCTCTACAGGGGCGGACGGGGAATCAGCCCCAGCATTTT. This codes for CASSPLQGRTGNQPQHF.

This clonotype was counted many times. The chain carries TRBV7-8 and TRBJ1-5, with a possible D match to TRBD1 (6 bases). Trimming shortened V by 1 base and J by 2 bases, and 9 bases separated the two germline ends. This CDR3 is built from 15 residues. Germline lookup yields CDR1 SGHVS and CDR2 FQNEAQ. CDR3 bases: TGTGCCAGCAGCTTAGTGGGGGCGGGCAATCAGCCCCAGCATTTT. Encoded protein: CASSLVGAGNQPQHF.

This sequence joins TRBV12-3 or TRBV12-4 and TRBJ1-1, with unresolved D. The CDR3 covers 14 residues. The germline V and J ends were trimmed by 8 bases and 0 bases, with 13 bases remaining between them. The CDR3 spells CASGRGHLNTEAFF. The CDR3 coding sequence is TGTGCCAGCGGCCGCGGGCACCTGAACACTGAAGCTTTCTTT.

In its sample, this clonotype was seen many times. The chain joins TRBV4-2 to TRBJ2-5, with 10 bases lining up with TRBD2. Germline V gives CDR1 LGHNA, CDR2 YNFKEQ. The CDR3 is 17 residues long. The J segment lost 1 base and the V segment lost 0 bases, leaving 5 bases of the junction unmatched. The CDR3 DNA sequence: TGTGCCAGCAGCCAAGATAGAAAGCGGGGGGGCCAAGAGACCCAGTACTTC. Encoded protein: CASSQDRKRGGQETQYF.